Sequencing of this TCR beta chain was carried out in a study of blood T cell repertoires in COVID-19. Patients from Seattle were sampled longitudinally, starting during active infection. Only one count was recorded for this clone. Method: immunoSEQ multiplex PCR; TCRdb's copy keeps in-frame clones and lacks some. This repertoire shows more than 200,000 clones, less than 90% found once; its top ten account for 10%. The material sequenced was peripheral blood. The receptor's source is a woman aged 80 or over with COVID-19, enrolled during active disease.

The chain's CDR3 is CASSLQGASNTGELFF. As DNA, the CDR3 is TGTGCCAGCAGTTTACAGGGGGCCTCGAACACCGGGGAGCTGTTTTTT. V is TRBV7-2 and J is TRBJ2-2, with 9 bases matching TRBD1. V shed 6 bases, J shed 0 bases, and the junction held 5 bases outside the gene matches. Germline V gene lookup returns CDR1 SGHTA and CDR2 FQGNSA. This CDR3 is built from 16 residues.